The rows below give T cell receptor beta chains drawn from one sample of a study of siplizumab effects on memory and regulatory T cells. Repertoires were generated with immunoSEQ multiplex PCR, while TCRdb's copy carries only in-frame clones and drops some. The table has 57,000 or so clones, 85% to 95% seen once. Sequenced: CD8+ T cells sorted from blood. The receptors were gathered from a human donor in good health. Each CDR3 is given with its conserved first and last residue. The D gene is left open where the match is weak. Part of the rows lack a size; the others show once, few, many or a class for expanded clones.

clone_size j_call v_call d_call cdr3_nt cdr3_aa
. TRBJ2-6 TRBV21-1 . TGTGCCAGCAGCAATCGGGGCGAGGGGGCCAACGTCCTGACTTTC CASSNRGEGANVLTF
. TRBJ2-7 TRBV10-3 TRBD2 TGTGCCATCAGGAGACTAGCGGGCTACGAGCAGTACTTC CAIRRLAGYEQYF
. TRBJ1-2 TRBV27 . TGTGCCAGCAGCCATAAGGGGGGATCAAACCCCTATGGCTACACCTTC CASSHKGGSNPYGYTF
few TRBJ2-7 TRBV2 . TGTGCCACCTCGTCTCAGCAGTACTTC CATSSQQYF
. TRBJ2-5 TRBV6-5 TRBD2 TGTGCCAGCAGTTATAAGCGGGGAGAAGAGACCCAGTACTTC CASSYKRGEETQYF
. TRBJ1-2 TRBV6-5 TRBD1 TGTGCCAGCAGTTCGGGGACAGGGTTATTCGGAGGCTACACCTTC CASSSGTGLFGGYTF
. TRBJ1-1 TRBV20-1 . TGCAGTGCGAGACATTACACTGAAGCTTTCTTT CSARHYTEAFF
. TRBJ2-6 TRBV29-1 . TGCAGCGTTGGGACCGCATCTGGGGCCAACGTCCTGACTTTC CSVGTASGANVLTF
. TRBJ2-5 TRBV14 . TGTGCCAGCAGCCACGCGGCTCCCGGGGTGGTCGAGACCCAGTACTTC CASSHAAPGVVETQYF
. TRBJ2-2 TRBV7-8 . TGTGCCAGCAACTCCGGGACAGGGGTCCTAGCGGGGGCCGGGGAGCTGTTTTTT CASNSGTGVLAGAGELFF
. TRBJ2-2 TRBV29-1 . TGCAGCGTTTACAGGACAGTGAACGGGGAGCTGTTTTTT CSVYRTVNGELFF
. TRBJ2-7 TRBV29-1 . TGCAGCGCCCGACATGGGACCGTAAGCTACGAGCAGTACTTC CSARHGTVSYEQYF
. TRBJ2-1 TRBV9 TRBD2 TGTGCCAGCAGCTCTGGGACTAGCGGGAGCGGATCCTACAATGAGCAGTTCTTC CASSSGTSGSGSYNEQFF
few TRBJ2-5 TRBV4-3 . TGCGCCAGCAGCCAAGAAGGGGCGGGAAGGATGACGAGTAGGGAGACCCAGTACTTC CASSQEGAGRMTSRETQYF
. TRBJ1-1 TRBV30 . TGTGCCTGGAGTTCGACACTGAACACTGAAGCTTTCTTT CAWSSTLNTEAFF
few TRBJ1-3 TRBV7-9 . TGTGCCAGCAGCTTCGCAGGGTCATACTCTGGAAACACCATATATTTT CASSFAGSYSGNTIYF
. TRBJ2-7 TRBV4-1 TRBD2 TGCGCCAGCAGCCACATGGTAGCGGGAGACTACGAGCAGTACTTC CASSHMVAGDYEQYF
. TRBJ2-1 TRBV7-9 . TGTGCCAGTAGCGGAAGCTCCTACAATGAGCAGTTCTTC CASSGSSYNEQFF
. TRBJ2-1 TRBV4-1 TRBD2 TGCGCCAGCAGCCAAGGACTAGCGGACTACAATGAGCAGTTCTTC CASSQGLADYNEQFF
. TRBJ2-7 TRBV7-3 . TGTGCCAGCAGCTACGACTCCTACGAGCAGTACTTC CASSYDSYEQYF
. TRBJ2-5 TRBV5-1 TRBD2 TGCGCCAGCAAGCGGGAGGACCAAGAGACCCAGTACTTC CASKREDQETQYF
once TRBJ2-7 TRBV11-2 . TGTGCCAGCAGCTGGTTGGGTCTCGCTACTTACGAGCAGTACTTC CASSWLGLATYEQYF
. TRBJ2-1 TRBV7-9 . TGTGCCAGCAGCCAGACTCAGGCTCCCTACAATGAGCAGTTCTTC CASSQTQAPYNEQFF
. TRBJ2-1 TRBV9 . TGTGCCAGCAAGGGGGGGCACAATGAGCAGTTCTTC CASKGGHNEQFF
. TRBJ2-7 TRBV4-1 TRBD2 TGCGCCAGCAGCCAAGTAGCGGGAGAGTACGAGCAGTACTTC CASSQVAGEYEQYF
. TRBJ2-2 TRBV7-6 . TGTGCCAGCAGCTTAGTGGGGGTCCTAGCGTCGAACACCGGGGAGCTGTTTTTT CASSLVGVLASNTGELFF
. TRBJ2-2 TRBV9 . TGTGCCAGCAGCCCTCCCATCGGGCCGGGCGGGGAGCTGTTTTTT CASSPPIGPGGELFF
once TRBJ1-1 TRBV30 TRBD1 TGTGCCTGGAGATACGGACAGGGAGACGGCACTGAAGCTTTCTTT CAWRYGQGDGTEAFF
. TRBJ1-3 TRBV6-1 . TGTGCCAGCAGTGAACGGCCCGGGAATGGAAACACCATATATTTT CASSERPGNGNTIYF
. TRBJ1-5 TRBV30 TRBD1 TGTGCCTGGAGTTTGGACAGGATAAGCAATCAGCCCCAGCATTTT CAWSLDRISNQPQHF
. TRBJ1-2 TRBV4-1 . TGCGCCAGCAGCCACCTTGTTCGGGGAAACTATGGCTACACCTTC CASSHLVRGNYGYTF
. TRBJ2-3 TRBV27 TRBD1 TGTGCCAGCAGTTCCCTATGGGACAGGGGTCCGACAGATACGCAGTATTTT CASSSLWDRGPTDTQYF
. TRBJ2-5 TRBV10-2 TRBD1 TGCGCCAGCAGCCCGACAGGGCCACAAGAGACCCAGTACTTC CASSPTGPQETQYF
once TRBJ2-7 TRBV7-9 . TGTGCCAGCAGCCTCGACAGGAATTCCTACGAGCAGTACTTC CASSLDRNSYEQYF
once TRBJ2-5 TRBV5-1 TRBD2 TGCGCCAGCAGCTTGAGCGGGAGACAAGAGACCCAGTACTTC CASSLSGRQETQYF
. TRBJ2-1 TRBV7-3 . TGTGCCAGCAGCTTAATCCGCGGTAGGGAGCAGTTCTTC CASSLIRGREQFF